The clone carrying this TCR beta chain was counted ten times or more. V lost 4 bases to trimming and J lost 5 bases; unmatched junction nucleotides: 11. The germline gives CDR1 LNHDA, CDR2 SQIVND (reference sequence). This CDR3 has 16 residues. Bone marrow was sampled from every patient at the time of active disease. The entry originates in a study of read filtering for tumor transcriptome and immune sequencing. The library was built from roughly 400 ng RNA with molecular barcoded adaptors for alpha/delta and beta/gamma chains. Via MiXCR, TCRdb re-called the reads, giving one row per CDR3 protein. The repertoire has 100,000 to 150,000 distinct CDR3 sequences, approximately 13% of them found once; the top ten carry 9.5% to 12%.

The TCR originated in a donor at least 40 years old with multiple myeloma. Input material: a population of CD138-negative cells sorted from bone marrow. The J gene is TRBJ2-1, the V gene TRBV19, with 7 positions matching TRBD1. DNA for the CDR3: TGTGCCAGTAGTACCGGACAGGCCGGGTTACACAATGAGCAGTTCTTC. Protein: CASSTGQAGLHNEQFF. Together with reference TRBV19 and TRBJ2-1, the CDR3 gives the full variable domain: DGGITQSPKYLFRKEGQNVTLSCEQNLNHDAMYWYRQDPGQGLRLIYYSQIVNDFQKGDIAEGYSVSREKKESFPLTVTSAQKNPTAFYLCASSTGQAGLHNEQFFGPGTRLTVL.